The rows below give T cell receptor beta chains drawn from one sample of a study of CD8+CD57+ T cells in acquired aplastic anemia. A single record per CDR3 protein comes from TCRdb applying MiXCR to the reads. The sample includes approximately 270,000 distinct CDR3 sequences, around three fifths seen only once; the top ten take 6.5% to 10%. Sequenced sample: sorted CD4+, CD8+, or CD8+CD57+ T cells (not recorded which) from PBMCs. The origin of the receptors is a human donor with severe aplastic anemia or a healthy control (not recorded which). Both conserved end residues are part of each CDR3. D genes are given only for firm matches. Clone size is shown for a subset of rows, as once, few, many or a class of expanded clone.

j_call | d_call | clone_size | cdr3_length | v_call | cdr3_nt | cdr3_aa
TRBJ2-1 | . | many | 12 | TRBV7-2 | TGTGCCAGCAGCTCAAGGGTAGATGAGCAGTTCTTC | CASSSRVDEQFF
TRBJ2-1 | TRBD2 | . | 17 | TRBV7-9 | TGTGCCAGCAGCTTAGATAGGTCTAGCGGTTTTTCCCATGAGCAGTTCTTC | CASSLDRSSGFSHEQFF
TRBJ2-7 | TRBD2 | . | 16 | TRBV10-3 | TGTGCCATCAGTGGTTATAGCGGGACGATTATGGGGGAGCAGTACTTC | CAISGYSGTIMGEQYF
TRBJ1-6 | . | . | 14 | TRBV4-1 | TGCGCCAGCAGCCAAGTGAATAACCGTTCACCCCTCCACTTT | CASSQVNNRSPLHF
TRBJ2-5 | . | many | 13 | TRBV6-2/TRBV6-3 | TGTGCCAGCAAGGAGAGGCTAATGCAGACCCAGTACTTC | CASKERLMQTQYF
TRBJ2-3 | TRBD2 | . | 14 | TRBV29-1 | TGCAGCGTTTCAGGCGGGAGTTTCCCAGATACGCAGTATTTT | CSVSGGSFPDTQYF
TRBJ2-3 | . | . | 19 | TRBV7-8 | TGTGCCAGCAGCCCCTATGGCGGGTCCTTTGGGGTTGGCACAGATACGCAGTATTTT | CASSPYGGSFGVGTDTQYF
TRBJ2-5 | . | . | 13 | TRBV2 | TGTGCCAGCAAGGCGGGGCGACAAGAGACCCAGTACTTC | CASKAGRQETQYF
TRBJ2-1 | TRBD2 | many | 14 | TRBV20-1 | TGCAGTGCAGATAATAGCGGGGGAAACAATGAGCAGTTCTTC | CSADNSGGNNEQFF
TRBJ2-7 | TRBD2 | . | 15 | TRBV30 | TGTGCCTGGAGTGTCGGGAGGAATATCGGCTACGAGCAGTACTTC | CAWSVGRNIGYEQYF
TRBJ1-1 | . | . | 14 | TRBV12-3/TRBV12-4 | TGTGCCAGCAACCTGAAGTTGGGGGGCACTGAAGCTTTCTTT | CASNLKLGGTEAFF
TRBJ1-1 | . | many | 14 | TRBV5-1 | TGCGCCAGCAGCTTGGGACAGGTGGACACTGAAGCTTTCTTT | CASSLGQVDTEAFF
TRBJ2-1 | TRBD2 | . | 14 | TRBV20-1 | TGCAGTGCTAGGGGGACTAGCGGGGCAAGTTCACAGTTCTTC | CSARGTSGASSQFF
TRBJ1-6 | . | . | 15 | TRBV7-2 | TGTGCCACCAGTTTGTCCAGCCCATCAGGTTCACCCCTCCACTTT | CATSLSSPSGSPLHF
TRBJ2-7 | . | . | 15 | TRBV5-1 | TGCGCCAGCAGCTTGGAAGGGGGAGTCAGTAACGAGCAGTACTTC | CASSLEGGVSNEQYF
TRBJ2-1 | . | few | 14 | TRBV7-3 | TGTGCCAGCAGGCTCTCGGGGGTATACAATGAGCAGTTCTTC | CASRLSGVYNEQFF
TRBJ1-1 | . | . | 13 | TRBV2 | TGTGCCTCCCGAAGGGAAGGGGCCACTGAAGCTTTCTTT | CASRREGATEAFF
TRBJ2-3 | TRBD1 | many | 18 | TRBV7-9 | TGTGCCAGCAGCGGAGGGGACAGGGGAATGCCCCGCGGAGATACGCAGTATTTT | CASSGGDRGMPRGDTQYF
TRBJ2-3 | TRBD2 | . | 16 | TRBV20-1 | TGCAGTGCTAGACCCCTTGGCGGGAGTAGGGCAGATACGCAGTATTTT | CSARPLGGSRADTQYF
TRBJ2-7 | . | . | 12 | TRBV3-1 | TGTGCCAGCGAGGGACCAACATCCGAGCAGTACTTC | CASEGPTSEQYF
TRBJ1-5 | . | few | 15 | TRBV5-6 | TGTGCCAGCAGCTTAGAAAGGTCAGGGGCCCAGCCCCAGCATTTT | CASSLERSGAQPQHF
TRBJ2-2 | . | many | 12 | TRBV5-1 | TGCGCCAGCAGCCCCGTGCCCGGGGAGCTGTTTTTT | CASSPVPGELFF
TRBJ1-5 | . | few | 12 | TRBV20-1 | TGCAGTGCTAGTAGCCTGAAGGGGGTAAGGCATTTT | CSASSLKGVRHF
TRBJ2-7 | . | . | 14 | TRBV20-1 | TGCAGTGCTAGAGCCGAACAGGACTTTGGAGAGCAGTACTTC | CSARAEQDFGEQYF
TRBJ1-4 | . | . | 13 | TRBV7-9 | TGTGCCAGCAGAAGCGCCTGGCAGGAAAAACTGTTTTTT | CASRSAWQEKLFF
TRBJ2-7 | . | . | 14 | TRBV15 | TGTGCCACCAGCAGAGGAAACGGACCCTACGAGCAGTACTTC | CATSRGNGPYEQYF
TRBJ2-5 | TRBD2 | few | 13 | TRBV20-1 | TGCAGTGCTAGAGTACTAGCGGGAGAGACCCAGTACTTC | CSARVLAGETQYF
TRBJ2-1 | . | many | 17 | TRBV2 | TGTGCCAGCAGTGAAGCGTGGGGGCAGGGCCCCCACAATGAGCAGTTCTTC | CASSEAWGQGPHNEQFF
TRBJ1-1 | TRBD1 | many | 13 | TRBV19 | TGTGCCAGTAGTATAGCGGACAGGGCTATGGCTTTCTTT | CASSIADRAMAFF
TRBJ2-5 | TRBD1 | . | 14 | TRBV10-3 | TGTGCCATCAGTGAGGGACAGGCCGTCGAGACCCAGTACTTC | CAISEGQAVETQYF
TRBJ1-5 | . | few | 13 | TRBV10-2 | TGCGCCAGCAGCCGGGACTATAATCAGCCCCAGCATTTT | CASSRDYNQPQHF
TRBJ2-5 | . | . | 13 | TRBV12-3/TRBV12-4 | TGTGCCAGCAGTTTCGGGGCCACGGAGACCCAGTACTTC | CASSFGATETQYF